This TCR beta chain was sequenced for a study of shared clonotypes between healthy human individuals. Germline trimming cut 0 bases from V and 0 bases from J; bases unmatched to any gene: 13. This CDR3 is built from 19 residues. Per germline, CDR1 GTSNPN and CDR2 SVGIG (reference sequence). Repertoires were generated with immunoSEQ multiplex PCR, while TCRdb's copy carries only in-frame clones and drops some. The sample has more than 2,000,000 clones; approximately 93% are singletons. Both subsets, CD45RA+ naive and CD45RA-negative memory, were split from the CD4+ cells. This receptor was identified in a man younger than 30 in good health. Some clones in this sample may be carry-over from other donors' samples. Source material: naive CD4+ T cells from PBMCs. Regarding subset: CD45RA+ positively selected. The gene calls are TRBV30 and TRBJ2-1, with 8 bases that match TRBD1. The CDR3 is CAWSVPGTGLLFSYNEQFF. Here the CDR3 DNA reads TGTGCCTGGAGTGTTCCAGGGACAGGACTACTATTCTCCTACAATGAGCAGTTCTTC.